Sequencing of this T cell receptor (beta chain) was carried out in a study of blood T cells in healthy people across ages. General observations from the study: The lack of PBMC sorting stopped any conclusive naive versus antigen-experienced comparison. More naive CD4+ cells and higher diversity were found in long-lived than in aged donors.

In this sample, this clonotype turned up a few times. Its antigen is unknown. Using a J-beta primer mix together with a sample-barcoded 5' primer, a second PCR was run for roughly 6 to 11 cycles. One entry per CDR3 protein, called by TCRdb with MiXCR from the 5' RACE reads. The sample records about 280,000 distinct CDR3 sequences, roughly 26% being singletons. CDR3 length: 13 amino acids. V shed 1 base and J shed 6 bases, with 7 bases lying between them. At least 5.5 micrograms of total RNA were extracted per sample. This chain links TRBV12-3 or TRBV12-4 with TRBJ1-5, with D possibly being TRBD1 (5 bases). This receptor was identified in a woman between 65 and 79 years old in good health. Input material: blood. The CDR3 sequence: CASSLGQRQPQHF. The CDR3 DNA is TGTGCCAGCAGTTTAGGACAGCGTCAGCCCCAGCATTTT.